What follows are 7 T cell receptor beta chains derived from one specimen sequenced in a study of siplizumab effects on memory and regulatory T cells. TCRdb's copy holds only in-frame clones and misses some; the assay was immunoSEQ multiplex PCR. The sample lists 100,000 to 120,000 clones; just over 90% were seen once. Sequencing was performed on CD4+ T cells sorted from blood. The receptors were sampled from a human donor in good health.

The chain recombines TRBV5-4 with TRBJ2-5; D gene uncertain. Trimming pared 4 bases from V and 2 bases from J, leaving 12 bases between. Germline CDR1 and CDR2: SGHNT and YYREEE (reference sequence). The CDR3 runs 14 residues. CDR3 DNA: TGTGCCAGCAGCCGGACCGGGCCACAAGAGACCCAGTACTTC. The encoded protein is CASSRTGPQETQYF.

The chain links TRBV6-6 to TRBJ1-3; a possible D gene is TRBD1 (5 bases). Germline-derived CDR1 and CDR2 are MNHNY and SVGAGI (reference sequence). V was pared by 6 bases and J by 2 bases, with 11 bases between. The length of the CDR3 is 14 residues. The CDR3 loop is CASRSTAAGNTIYF. The CDR3 nucleotides read TGTGCCAGCAGGTCGACAGCAGCTGGAAACACCATATATTTT.

J is TRBJ2-2 and V is TRBV5-1, with D tentatively TRBD1 (6 bases). The CDR3 is made up of 14 amino acids. The V gene's germline CDR1 is SGHRS and CDR2 YFSETQ. The V gene lost 4 bases and the J gene lost 6 bases, with 13 bases spanning the gap. The chain's CDR3 is CASSPTGWAGELFF. As DNA, the CDR3 is TGCGCCAGCAGCCCGACAGGATGGGCCGGGGAGCTGTTTTTT.

This clone was seen a handful of times. The CDR3 nucleotides read TGTGCCAGCACCTTTGGGGTGGGCACTGAAGCTTTCTTT. Residues: CASTFGVGTEAFF. The V gene is TRBV7-9, the J gene TRBJ1-1; the D is unclear. In germline, CDR1 is SEHNR, CDR2 FQNEAQ (reference sequence). Deletions cut 7 bases from V and 4 bases from J, with 13 bases between. The CDR3 contains 13 residues.

The CDR3 DNA is TGCGCCAGCAGTGAGTCAGGTCTCACAGGGGATTACTTC. This sequence encodes CASSESGLTGDYF. V is TRBV10-2 and J is TRBJ2-7; 7 bases are shared with TRBD1. With V trimmed by 0 bases and J by 13 bases, 9 bases remained unmatched. The germline V gene encodes CDR1 WSHSY and CDR2 SAAADI. This CDR3 region has 13 residues.

The chain uses TRBV30 and TRBJ2-6; D assignment may be TRBD1 or TRBD2 (6 bases each). Germline assignment: CDR1 GTSNPN and CDR2 SVGIG (reference sequence). The CDR3 runs 14 residues. V was shortened by 5 bases and J by 2 bases, with 10 bases between the two germline ends. This CDR3 reads CAWDRGAGANVLTF. CDR3 in DNA: TGTGCCTGGGATAGGGGGGCTGGGGCCAACGTCCTGACTTTC. Supplemented by reference TRBV30 and TRBJ2-6, the full variable domain reads SQTIHQWPATLVQPVGSPLSLECTVEGTSNPNLYWYRQAAGRGLQLLFYSVGIGQISSEVPQNLSASRPQDRQFILSSKKLLLSDSGFYLCAWDRGAGANVLTFGAGSRLTVL.

The rearrangement links TRBV27 to TRBJ2-3; D possibly corresponds to TRBD1 (6 bases). Between the trimmed V and J ends, which lost 5 bases and 1 base, there was a span of 13 bases. This CDR3 region has 15 residues. The germline V gene encodes CDR1 MNHEY and CDR2 SMNVEV (reference sequence). The chain's CDR3 is CASSRDMTGTDTQYF. The CDR3 bases are TGTGCCAGCAGTAGGGACATGACCGGCACAGATACGCAGTATTTT.